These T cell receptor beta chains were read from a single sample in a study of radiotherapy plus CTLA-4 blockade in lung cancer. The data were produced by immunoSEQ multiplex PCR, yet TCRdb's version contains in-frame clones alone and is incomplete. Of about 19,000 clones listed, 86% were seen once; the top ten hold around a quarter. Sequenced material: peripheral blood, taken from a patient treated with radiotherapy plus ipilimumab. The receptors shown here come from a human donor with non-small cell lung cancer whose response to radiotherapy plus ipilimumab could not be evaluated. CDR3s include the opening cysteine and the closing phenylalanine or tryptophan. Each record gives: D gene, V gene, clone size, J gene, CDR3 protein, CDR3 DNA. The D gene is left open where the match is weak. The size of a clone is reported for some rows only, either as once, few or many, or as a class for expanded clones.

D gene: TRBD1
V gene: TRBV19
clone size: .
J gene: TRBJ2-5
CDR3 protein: CASGQGIQETQYF
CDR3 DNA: TGTGCCAGTGGACAGGGGATCCAAGAGACCCAGTACTTC

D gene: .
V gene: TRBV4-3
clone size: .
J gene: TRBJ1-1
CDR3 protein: CASSREGLNTEAFF
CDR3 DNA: TGCGCCAGCTCACGGGAGGGCCTGAACACTGAAGCTTTCTTT

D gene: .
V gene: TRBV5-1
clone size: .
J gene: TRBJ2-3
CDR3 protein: CASSLAASLADTQYF
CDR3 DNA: TGCGCCAGCAGCTTGGCCGCCTCACTAGCAGATACGCAGTATTTT

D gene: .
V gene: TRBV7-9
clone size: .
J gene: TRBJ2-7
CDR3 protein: CASSESGTYEQYF
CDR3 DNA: TGTGCCAGCAGCGAGTCAGGGACCTACGAGCAGTACTTC

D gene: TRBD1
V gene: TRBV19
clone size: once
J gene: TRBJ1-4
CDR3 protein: CASSNRQGVEKLFF
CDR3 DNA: TGTGCCAGTAGTAACCGACAGGGAGTTGAAAAACTGTTTTTT

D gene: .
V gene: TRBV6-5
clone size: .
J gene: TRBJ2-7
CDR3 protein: CASSAGTYEQYF
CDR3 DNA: TGTGCCAGCAGTGCAGGGACCTACGAGCAGTACTTC

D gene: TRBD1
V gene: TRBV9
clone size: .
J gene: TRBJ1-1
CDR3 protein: CASSVVETGGAFSNTEAFF
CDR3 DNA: TGTGCCAGCAGCGTAGTGGAGACAGGGGGAGCGTTCTCGAACACTGAAGCTTTCTTT

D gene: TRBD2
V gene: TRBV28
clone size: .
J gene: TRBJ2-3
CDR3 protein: CASRATKRGGTDTQYF
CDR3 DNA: TGTGCCAGCAGAGCCACCAAGCGGGGGGGCACAGATACGCAGTATTTT

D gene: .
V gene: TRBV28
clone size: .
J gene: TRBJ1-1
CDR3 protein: CASSPRGGREAFF
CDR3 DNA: TGTGCCAGCAGTCCTCGGGGAGGGCGCGAAGCTTTCTTT

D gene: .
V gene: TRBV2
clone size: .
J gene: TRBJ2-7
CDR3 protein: CASTRIQGYSYEQYF
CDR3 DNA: TGTGCCAGCACAAGAATACAGGGTTACTCCTACGAGCAGTACTTC

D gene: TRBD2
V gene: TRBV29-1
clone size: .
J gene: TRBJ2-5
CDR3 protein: CSVRSGGAGETQYF
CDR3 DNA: TGCAGCGTACGGAGCGGGGGGGCCGGGGAGACCCAGTACTTC

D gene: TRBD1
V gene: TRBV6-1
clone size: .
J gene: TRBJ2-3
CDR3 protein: CASSGDRGRWDTQYF
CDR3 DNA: TGTGCCAGCAGTGGGGACAGGGGGCGGTGGGATACGCAGTATTTT

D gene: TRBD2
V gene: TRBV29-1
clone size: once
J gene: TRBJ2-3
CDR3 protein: CSSDGAGGRGTQYF
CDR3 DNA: TGCAGCTCGGATGGAGCGGGAGGGCGGGGTACGCAGTATTTT

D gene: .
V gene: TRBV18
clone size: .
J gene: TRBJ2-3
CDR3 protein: CASSKASEIYTDTQYF
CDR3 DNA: TGTGCCAGCTCAAAGGCTAGCGAGATTTACACAGATACGCAGTATTTT

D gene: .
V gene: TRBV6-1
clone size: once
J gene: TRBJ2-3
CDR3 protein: CASSEGRGDTQYF
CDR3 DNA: TGTGCCAGCAGTGAAGGGAGAGGAGATACGCAGTATTTT

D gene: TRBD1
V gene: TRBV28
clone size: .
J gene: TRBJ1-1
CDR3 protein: CASSSHDRADTEAFF
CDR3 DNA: TGTGCCAGCAGTTCACACGACAGGGCTGACACTGAAGCTTTCTTT

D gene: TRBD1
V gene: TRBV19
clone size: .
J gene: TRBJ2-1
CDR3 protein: CASSIGTAELNEQFF
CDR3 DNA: TGTGCCAGTAGTATCGGGACAGCGGAGTTAAATGAGCAGTTCTTC

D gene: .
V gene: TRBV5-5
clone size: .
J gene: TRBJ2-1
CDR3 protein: CASSLDRDEQFF
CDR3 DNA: TGTGCCAGCAGCTTGGATCGGGATGAGCAGTTCTTC

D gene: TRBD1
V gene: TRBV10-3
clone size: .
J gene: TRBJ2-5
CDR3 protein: CAISTTSGTGQETQYF
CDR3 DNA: TGTGCCATCAGTACAACCTCCGGGACAGGGCAAGAGACCCAGTACTTC

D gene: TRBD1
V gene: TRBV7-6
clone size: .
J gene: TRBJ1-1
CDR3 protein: CASSPGTGGGEAFF
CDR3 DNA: TGTGCCAGCAGTCCCGGGACAGGGGGCGGTGAAGCTTTCTTT

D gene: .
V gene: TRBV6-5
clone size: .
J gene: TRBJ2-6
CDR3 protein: CASSYSSSGANVLTF
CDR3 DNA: TGTGCCAGCAGTTACTCCAGCTCTGGGGCCAACGTCCTGACTTTC

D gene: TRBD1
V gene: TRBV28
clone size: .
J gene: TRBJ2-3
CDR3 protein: CASSSGDRARFGTDTQYF
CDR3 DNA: TGTGCCAGCAGTTCAGGGGACAGGGCACGGTTTGGCACAGATACGCAGTATTTT

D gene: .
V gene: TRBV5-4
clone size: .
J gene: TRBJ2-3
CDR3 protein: CAFREEGWDTQYF
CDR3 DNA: TGTGCCTTCAGAGAGGAGGGATGGGATACGCAGTATTTT